This is a list of T cell receptor beta chains from one sample in a study of blood T cell repertoires in COVID-19. Measured with immunoSEQ multiplex PCR; TCRdb has only the in-frame clones, and not every one. Of 250,000 to 350,000 clones listed, approximately 91% are singletons. The source material was peripheral blood. The origin of the receptors is a woman aged 60 to 75 with acute or convalescent COVID-19. Each CDR3 is given with its conserved first and last residue. A D gene is named only where the DNA matches it firmly. A row's size may be missing; if present it is once, few, many or a size class.

size	V	D	J	CDR3	DNA
once	TRBV7-9	TRBD1	TRBJ2-5	CASSLAFQGAETQYF	TGTGCCAGCAGCTTAGCCTTTCAGGGGGCAGAGACCCAGTACTTC
NA	TRBV5-1	TRBD1	TRBJ1-2	CASSPDREVGGYTF	TGCGCCAGCAGCCCTGACAGGGAGGTTGGTGGCTACACCTTC
NA	TRBV6-5	NA	TRBJ2-1	CASKGQGGPYNEQFF	TGTGCCAGCAAAGGGCAGGGGGGCCCCTACAATGAGCAGTTCTTC
NA	TRBV7-2	NA	TRBJ2-5	CASGLTETQYF	TGTGCCAGCGGCCTCACGGAGACCCAGTACTTC
NA	TRBV18	TRBD1	TRBJ1-5	CASSLGTDHSNQPQHF	TGTGCCAGCTCACTCGGGACAGATCATAGCAATCAGCCCCAGCATTTT
NA	TRBV2	NA	TRBJ1-2	CASMGGYGYTF	TGTGCCAGCATGGGGGGCTATGGCTACACCTTC
NA	TRBV5-1	TRBD1	TRBJ2-7	CASSLTGDHEQYF	TGCGCCAGCAGCTTGACAGGGGACCACGAGCAGTACTTC
NA	TRBV19	TRBD2	TRBJ2-3	CASKKRLAGSDTQYF	TGTGCCAGTAAAAAAAGACTAGCGGGATCAGATACGCAGTATTTT
NA	TRBV6-5	TRBD2	TRBJ2-5	CASRIAGIETQYF	TGTGCCAGCAGGATAGCGGGAATAGAGACCCAGTACTTC
few	TRBV9	NA	TRBJ1-1	CASSVGAGTEAFF	TGTGCCAGCAGCGTAGGGGCAGGCACTGAAGCTTTCTTT
NA	TRBV15	TRBD1	TRBJ1-2	CATSSRQGGNGYTF	TGTGCCACCAGTTCGAGGCAGGGGGGTAATGGCTACACCTTC
few	TRBV3-1/TRBV3-2	TRBD2	TRBJ2-1	CASSQVFAGGFYNEQFF	TGTGCCAGCAGCCAAGTATTTGCGGGGGGTTTCTACAATGAGCAGTTCTTC
NA	TRBV27	TRBD1	TRBJ1-2	CASGQGNYGYTF	TGTGCCAGTGGACAGGGCAACTATGGCTACACCTTC
NA	TRBV7-8	NA	TRBJ1-1	CASSTQVRTEAFF	TGTGCCAGCAGCACCCAGGTACGCACTGAAGCTTTCTTT
NA	TRBV2	NA	TRBJ2-5	CASSEDGRGTQYF	TGTGCCAGCAGTGAGGACGGCCGGGGGACCCAGTACTTC
once	TRBV7-9	TRBD2	TRBJ2-1	CASSLPGLAGGYNEQFF	TGTGCCAGCAGCTTACCTGGACTAGCGGGAGGGTACAATGAGCAGTTCTTC
NA	TRBV6-5	NA	TRBJ1-4	CASSFSGGSNEKLFF	TGTGCCAGCAGCTTCTCCGGAGGCAGTAATGAAAAACTGTTTTTT
NA	TRBV24-1	TRBD2	TRBJ2-1	CATSKRTSGIPTYNEQFF	TGTGCCACCAGTAAGAGGACTAGCGGGATCCCCACCTACAATGAGCAGTTCTTC
NA	TRBV29-1	NA	TRBJ2-5	CSVAPTGGETQYF	TGCAGCGTTGCGCCAACTGGGGGGGAGACCCAGTACTTC
NA	TRBV6-2/TRBV6-3	NA	TRBJ2-7	CASSFTGSSYEQYF	TGTGCCAGCAGTTTCACAGGGAGTTCCTACGAGCAGTACTTC
NA	TRBV10-3	NA	TRBJ1-4	CAISEIQQNEKLFF	TGTGCCATCAGTGAGATACAGCAAAATGAAAAACTGTTTTTT
NA	TRBV27	NA	TRBJ2-7	CASGTFEQYF	TGTGCGTCCGGTACGTTCGAGCAGTACTTC
NA	TRBV24-1	TRBD2	TRBJ2-1	CATSRLADFYNEQFF	TGTGCCACTTCGAGACTAGCGGACTTCTACAATGAGCAGTTCTTC
NA	TRBV28	TRBD1	TRBJ1-5	CASSNPGTGIQPQHF	TGTGCCAGCAGTAATCCCGGGACAGGGATTCAGCCCCAGCATTTT
NA	TRBV19	NA	TRBJ2-7	CASSIQGTYEQYF	TGTGCCAGTAGTATTCAGGGGACCTACGAGCAGTACTTC
NA	TRBV24-1	TRBD2	TRBJ2-1	CATSDPGGRHNEQFF	TGTGCCACCAGTGATCCGGGGGGGCGGCACAATGAGCAGTTCTTC
NA	TRBV2	NA	TRBJ2-3	CASRWGMRPGDTQYF	TGTGCCAGCAGGTGGGGAATGAGGCCGGGGGATACGCAGTATTTT
NA	TRBV5-4	TRBD1	TRBJ2-2	CASSPRQGGTGELFF	TGTGCCAGCAGCCCGCGACAGGGCGGCACCGGGGAGCTGTTTTTT
NA	TRBV29-1	NA	TRBJ1-1	CSGEFETGPEAFF	TGCAGCGGCGAGTTTGAGACAGGCCCAGAAGCTTTCTTT
NA	TRBV28	TRBD1	TRBJ1-4	CASRTRQGTNEKLFF	TGTGCCAGCAGGACCCGACAGGGAACTAATGAAAAACTGTTTTTT
NA	TRBV6-5	TRBD1	TRBJ1-5	CASTVTGSNQPQHF	TGTGCCAGCACCGTGACAGGGTCCAATCAGCCCCAGCATTTT
NA	TRBV7-9	NA	TRBJ1-1	CASSLEAGMTEAFF	TGTGCCAGCAGCTTAGAGGCGGGGATGACTGAAGCTTTCTTT
NA	TRBV7-2	TRBD2	TRBJ2-3	CASSLGVAGRRDTQYF	TGTGCCAGCAGCTTAGGTGTAGCGGGGCGCCGGGATACGCAGTATTTT
NA	TRBV5-4	TRBD1	TRBJ1-3	CASSNMGQGTGNTIYF	TGTGCCAGCAGCAATATGGGACAGGGGACCGGAAACACCATATATTTT
NA	TRBV23-1	NA	TRBJ1-1	CASRCVGTPNTEAFF	TGCGCCAGCAGGTGTGTTGGGACACCGAACACTGAAGCTTTCTTT
NA	TRBV14	NA	TRBJ2-7	CASSPLTGSYEQYF	TGTGCCAGCAGCCCCCTGACAGGATCCTACGAGCAGTACTTC
NA	TRBV13	TRBD1	TRBJ2-2	CASSFVRDSYTGELFF	TGTGCCAGCAGCTTCGTCCGGGACAGCTACACCGGGGAGCTGTTTTTT
NA	TRBV3-1/TRBV3-2	TRBD1	TRBJ2-5	CASSLPGQQETQYF	TGTGCCAGCAGCCTCCCGGGACAGCAAGAGACCCAGTACTTC
NA	TRBV9	TRBD2	TRBJ2-1	CASSARLAPSSYNEQFF	TGTGCCAGCAGCGCTCGACTAGCGCCGAGCTCCTACAATGAGCAGTTCTTC
NA	TRBV2	NA	TRBJ2-3	CASSVTSRGPPDTQYF	TGTGCCAGCAGTGTGACTAGCAGGGGGCCCCCAGATACGCAGTATTTT
NA	TRBV5-4	NA	TRBJ1-5	CASSLQGRNQPQHF	TGTGCCAGCAGCTTGCAGGGAAGAAATCAGCCCCAGCATTTT
once	TRBV3-1/TRBV3-2	NA	TRBJ1-4	CASSQAGVRDEKLFF	TGTGCCAGCAGCCAAGCGGGGGTGAGGGATGAAAAACTGTTTTTT
NA	TRBV10-3	TRBD1	TRBJ1-1	CAISTDRGPTEAFF	TGTGCCATCAGTACGGACAGGGGGCCCACTGAAGCTTTCTTT
NA	TRBV4-1	NA	TRBJ2-2	CASSPPPGMRGSGELFF	TGCGCCAGCAGCCCTCCCCCGGGGATGCGGGGTAGCGGGGAGCTGTTTTTT
NA	TRBV19	TRBD2	TRBJ2-1	CASSSSSGSYNEQFF	TGTGCCAGTAGTTCGTCTAGCGGGAGTTACAATGAGCAGTTCTTC